Shown below are 10 T cell receptor beta chains from a single sample sequenced in a study of technical replicates of blood from several donors. Generated by immunoSEQ multiplex PCR, the TCRdb table keeps only in-frame clones and is missing some. The sample lists more than 65,000 clones; about 96% were seen once. The specimen was T cells isolated from PBMCs. The receptors shown here come from a human donor in good health.

This chain links TRBV29-1 with TRBJ1-2; D perhaps matches TRBD1 (5 bases). The CDR3 sequence is 12 residues long. Trimming removed 0 bases from V and 4 bases from J, with 6 bases in between. The germline V gene encodes CDR1 SQVTM and CDR2 ANQGSEA. This CDR3 is CSVEDTGYGYTF. CDR3 DNA: TGCAGCGTTGAAGATACAGGCTATGGCTACACCTTC. Together with reference TRBV29-1 and TRBJ1-2, the CDR3 gives the full variable domain: SAVISQKPSRDICQRGTSLTIQCQVDSQVTMMFWYRQQPGQSLTLIATANQGSEATYESGFVIDKFPISRPNLTFSTLTVSNMSPEDSSIYLCSVEDTGYGYTFGSGTRLTVV.

The CDR3 coding sequence is TGCGCCAGCAGCGGACAGGATAGGGAAAAACTGTTTTTT. The encoded protein is CASSGQDREKLFF. V is TRBV4-3 and J is TRBJ1-4; the match to TRBD1 covers 7 bases. Germline V gene sequence: CDR1 LGHNA, CDR2 YSLEER. After removal of 5 bases from V and 8 bases from J, the junction contained 5 bases not matched to a gene. There are 13 residues in the CDR3.

The chain uses TRBV12-5 and TRBJ1-1; 8 bases agree with TRBD1. Looked up from germline, CDR1 is LGHNT and CDR2 is FRNRAP. With V trimmed by 2 bases and J by 4 bases, 12 bases remained unmatched. The CDR3 sequence is 17 residues long. The CDR3 bases are TGTGCTAGTGGTTTGACACGACAGGGGCCGGCCCCCACTGAAGCTTTCTTT. Translating gives CASGLTRQGPAPTEAFF.

V gene TRBV29-1 combines with J gene TRBJ1-1; D remains ambiguous. Trimming took off 4 bases at V and 7 bases at J, with 7 bases between the two ends. This CDR3 is 10 amino acids long. The germline gives CDR1 SQVTM, CDR2 ANQGSEA. The CDR3 region is CSVAGNEAFF. The CDR3 bases are TGCAGCGTTGCCGGTAATGAAGCTTTCTTT.

This sequence joins TRBV9 and TRBJ2-1; D possibly corresponds to TRBD2 (6 bases). The CDR3 extends over 14 amino acids. Per the germline V gene, CDR1 is SGDLS and CDR2 is YYNGEE. V gave up 3 bases and J gave up 8 bases, with 15 bases separating them. The CDR3 coding sequence is TGTGCCAGCAGCGCCGATGAGGGAGGCTATGAGCAGTTCTTC. Its protein is CASSADEGGYEQFF.

The chain employs TRBV6-5 and TRBJ2-7, with D tentatively TRBD2 (6 bases). CDR1 and CDR2 from the germline V gene are MNHEY and SVGAGI. The CDR3 contains 15 residues. Trimming shortened V by 0 bases and J by 7 bases, and 16 bases separated the two germline ends. CDR3 amino acids: CASSYSDTGGGEQYF. The CDR3, as DNA: TGTGCCAGCAGTTACTCTGATACCGGTGGGGGGGAGCAGTACTTC.

J is TRBJ2-6 and V is TRBV6-1, with no clear D. V was clipped by 7 bases and J by 0 bases, with 16 bases between them. This CDR3 has 17 amino acids. Germline lookup yields CDR1 MNHNS and CDR2 SASEGT. This CDR3 is CASTEEQSRSGANVLTF. CDR3 coding DNA: TGTGCCAGCACTGAGGAACAGTCCCGCTCTGGGGCCAACGTCCTGACTTTC.

This chain connects TRBV18 to TRBJ2-1; TRBD2 matches at 9 bases. The CDR3 consists of 16 residues. V dropped 5 bases and J dropped 5; count of bases not matched to a gene: 10. Germline V gene data show CDR1 as KGHSH and CDR2 as LQKENI. The chain's CDR3 is CASSSIAGVTDNEQFF. DNA for the CDR3: TGTGCCAGCTCATCCATAGCGGGAGTTACAGACAATGAGCAGTTCTTC.

The chain is built from TRBV19 and TRBJ1-5; no clear D gene. The germline gives CDR1 LNHDA, CDR2 SQIVND (reference sequence). Trimming removed 5 bases from V and 5 bases from J, with 7 bases in between. The length of the CDR3 is 12 residues. CDR3 in DNA: TGTGCCAGTAGTGGGCGAGATCAGCCCCAGCATTTT. Its protein product is CASSGRDQPQHF.

This chain joins TRBV4-2 and TRBJ2-7; 12 bases line up with TRBD2. Germline CDR1 is LGHNA and CDR2 is YNFKEQ. This CDR3 is 18 amino acids long. V dropped 1 base and J dropped 5; count of bases not matched to a gene: 12. The CDR3, as DNA: TGTGCCAGCAGCCAAGGACTAGCGGGAGTAGGCTTTATCCACGAGCAGTACTTC. Translation: CASSQGLAGVGFIHEQYF.